This T cell receptor beta chain appears in the sequencing data of a study of tumor-infiltrating lymphocytes in primary liver carcinoma. Total RNA (approximately 500 ng) served as template for TCR beta cDNA synthesis primed by a constant-region primer. Libraries covering TCR beta were generated through three nested multiplex PCR rounds (using a slightly modified ARM-PCR). Amplification in the first two PCR rounds was performed using TRBV1-TRBV30 forward primers and a C-beta reverse primer for approximately 10 cycles each. TCRdb passed the multiplex PCR reads through MiXCR, listing each CDR3 protein once. Counted here are under 45,000 distinct CDR3 sequences, nearly 75% occurring once; the ten biggest clones make up roughly 15%. To note about this clonotype: Its antigen is unknown.

Bulk tissue was left unsorted, and RNA and DNA were co-extracted from about 19-30 mg of it. Resecting the tumor surgically was how the patients' primary liver carcinoma was treated. HBV chronically infected the treatment-naive patients. Study outcomes and limitations: When set against blood, tumors had a significantly higher top-250-clone fraction (p = 0.039).

CDR1 is SGHAT and CDR2 is FQDESV in the germline V gene (reference sequence). The CDR3 length is 13 residues. The ends were cut back, 4 bases at V and 7 bases at J, with 12 bases in the middle. The sample taken for sequencing was liver tumor tissue from sampling region 4. Described subset: tumor region T4, right-lateral pole. The TCR sequence derives from a man aged 40-55 years with primary liver carcinoma and hepatitis B virus infection. The gene calls are TRBV11-1 and TRBJ2-3; no clear D gene. DNA of the CDR3: TGTGCCAGCAGCTCGACCCTAACATATACGCAGTATTTT. Translation: CASSSTLTYTQYF.